The source of this TCR beta chain is a study of blood T cells in healthy people across ages. Study overall: About one barcoded beta molecule per two T cells was captured by template switching.

Through a sample-barcoded 5' primer and a J-beta primer mix, a second PCR was run for roughly 6 to 12 cycles. Each cDNA molecule was tagged by a template-switch adaptor with 12 random nucleotides. TCRdb processed the 5' RACE reads anew with MiXCR; each CDR3 protein has one entry. The top ten hold around a fifth of the sample, which has about 720,000 distinct CDR3 sequences, 22% seen once. Samples each yielded at least 5 micrograms of total RNA. V gave up 5 bases and J gave up 3 bases, with 11 bases separating them. This CDR3 region has 13 residues. The chain links TRBV12-3 or TRBV12-4 to TRBJ2-7; TRBD2 might be the D (7 bases). The receptor was isolated from a man in his 70s in good health. The specimen sequenced was blood. The CDR3 DNA reads TGTGCCAGCAGTCGGGGGGCTAACTACGAGCAGTACTTC. This codes for CASSRGANYEQYF.